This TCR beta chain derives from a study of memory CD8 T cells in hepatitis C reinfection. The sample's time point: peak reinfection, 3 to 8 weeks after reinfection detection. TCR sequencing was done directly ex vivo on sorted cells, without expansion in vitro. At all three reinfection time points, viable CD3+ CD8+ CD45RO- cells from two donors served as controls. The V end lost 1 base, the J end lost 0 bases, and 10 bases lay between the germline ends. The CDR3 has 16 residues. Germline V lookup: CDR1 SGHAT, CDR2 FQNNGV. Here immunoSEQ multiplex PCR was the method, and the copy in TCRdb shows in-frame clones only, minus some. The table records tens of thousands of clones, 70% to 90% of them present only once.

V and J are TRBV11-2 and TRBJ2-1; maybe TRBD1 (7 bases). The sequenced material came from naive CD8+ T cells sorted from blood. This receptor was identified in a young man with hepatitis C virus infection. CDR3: CASSLGGDSSYNEQFF. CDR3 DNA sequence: TGTGCCAGCAGCTTAGGGGGGGACAGCTCCTACAATGAGCAGTTCTTC.